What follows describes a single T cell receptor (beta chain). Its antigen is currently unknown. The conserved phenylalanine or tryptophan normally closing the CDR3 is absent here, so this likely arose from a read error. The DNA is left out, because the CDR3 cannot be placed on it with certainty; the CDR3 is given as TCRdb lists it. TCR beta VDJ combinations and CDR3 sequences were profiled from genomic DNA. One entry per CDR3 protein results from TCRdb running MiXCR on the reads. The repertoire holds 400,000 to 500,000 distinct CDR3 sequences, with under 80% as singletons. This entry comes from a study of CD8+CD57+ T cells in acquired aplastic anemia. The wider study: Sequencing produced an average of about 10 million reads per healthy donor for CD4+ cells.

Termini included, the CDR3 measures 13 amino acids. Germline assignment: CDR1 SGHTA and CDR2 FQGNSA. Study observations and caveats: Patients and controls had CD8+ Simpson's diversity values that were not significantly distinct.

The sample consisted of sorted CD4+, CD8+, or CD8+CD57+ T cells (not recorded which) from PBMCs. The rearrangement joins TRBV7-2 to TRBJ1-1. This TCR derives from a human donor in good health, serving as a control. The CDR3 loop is CASSERLAGGETQ.